Shown below are 22 T cell receptor beta chains from a single sample sequenced in a study of tumor-infiltrating lymphocytes in primary liver carcinoma. The tissue used was unsorted bulk material of about 19-34 mg. RNA and DNA were co-extracted from it with the AllPrep DNA/RNA mini kit. Production of TCR beta cDNA used approximately 480 ng total RNA together with a constant-region primer. Employing slightly modified ARM-PCR, three nested multiplex PCR rounds were run, and these gave rise to the TCR beta libraries. For 10 cycles apiece, the opening two PCR rounds ran with TRBV1-TRBV30 forward primers and a C-beta reverse primer. Each CDR3 protein gets one entry after TCRdb re-called the multiplex PCR reads with MiXCR. This sample has 90,000 to 150,000 distinct CDR3 sequences; 65% to 75% occur once, and the top ten carry over 6.5%. The sequencing sample was made of tumor-adjacent normal liver tissue. The origin of the receptors is a woman aged 55-69 years with primary liver carcinoma and hepatitis B virus infection.

As for this clonotype: At one end, the junction sequence differs from germline, possibly due to a read error. This chain links TRBV4-2 with TRBJ1-6; tentatively, D is TRBD1 (5 bases). The CDR3 has 17 residues. Germline CDR1 and CDR2: LGHNA and YNFKEQ. CDR3 bases: TGTGCCAGCAGCATAGTTAGGGGACCTGTCCATAAATCACCCCTCCACTTT. Its protein is CASSIVRGPVHKSPLHF.

For this clonotype: The junction does not match germline at one end; this may be a read error. The rearrangement links TRBV7-9 to TRBJ2-2, with no clear D. The CDR3 has 13 residues. Germline V gene data show CDR1 as SEHNR and CDR2 as FQNEAQ (reference sequence). DNA for the CDR3: TGTGACAGCAGCTTCACTACCGCCGGGGAGCTGTTTTTT. Residues: CDSSFTTAGELFF. Based on the CDR3 plus reference TRBV7-9 and TRBJ2-2, the full variable domain is DTGVSQNPRHKITKRGQNVTFRCDPISEHNRLYWYRQTLGQGPEFLTYFQNEAQLEKSRLLSDRFSAERPKGSFSTLEIQRTEQGDSAMYLCDSSFTTAGELFFGEGSRLTVL.

Concerning this clonotype: Possible read error: a much larger clone is one base away. The J gene is TRBJ2-5, the V gene TRBV28; a weak D match, TRBD1 (5 bases). Between the trimmed V and J ends, which lost 11 bases and 2 bases, there was a span of 18 bases. The germline V gene has CDR1 MDHEN and CDR2 SYDVKM. The CDR3 consists of 14 residues. The chain's CDR3 is CAGINGQEQETQYF. The DNA for the CDR3 is TGTGCCGGCATTAACGGACAAGAGCAAGAGACCCAGTACTTC.

Notes on this clonotype: A junction boundary mismatches the germline segment, possibly from a read error. V usage is TRBV5-1 and J usage is TRBJ1-1; perhaps TRBD1 as D (5 bases). The CDR3 length is 14 residues. CDR1 is SGHRS and CDR2 is YFSETQ in the germline V gene. The CDR3 protein is CVSSWGSGHTEAFF. In DNA form, the CDR3 reads TGCGTCAGCAGCTGGGGGTCAGGGCACACTGAAGCTTTCTTT.

The chain carries TRBV7-3 and TRBJ2-1; D unresolved. The V end lost 5 bases, the J end lost 12 bases, and 23 bases lay between the germline ends. The CDR3 has 15 residues. Germline values: CDR1 SGHTA, CDR2 FQGTGA. As DNA, the CDR3 is TGTGCCAGCAGCCACCTAGTGGTCGGTTGGGGTGGGCAGTTCTTC. Residues: CASSHLVVGWGGQFF.

About this clonotype: Germline is not matched at one junction end, which may reflect a read error. This sequence joins TRBV5-6 and TRBJ2-1, with a possible D match to TRBD2 (5 bases). CDR1 and CDR2 (germline): SGHDT, YYEEEE. The CDR3 is made up of 14 amino acids. CDR3 sequence: CATSLGPSHNKQFF. In DNA form, the CDR3 reads TGTGCCACCAGCTTGGGTCCTAGCCACAATAAGCAGTTCTTC. The complete variable domain, with remaining parts taken from reference TRBV5-6 and TRBJ2-1, reads DAGVTQSPTHLIKTRGQQVTLRCSPKSGHDTVSWYQQALGQGPQFIFQYYEEEERQRGNFPDRFSGHQFPNYSSELNVNALLLGDSALYLCATSLGPSHNKQFFGPGTRLTVL.

This chain uses TRBV7-9 with TRBJ1-5; the D gene is possibly TRBD1 (5 bases). The CDR3 consists of 15 residues. The V gene's germline CDR1 is SEHNR and CDR2 FQNEAQ (reference sequence). Trimming stripped 9 bases from V and 2 bases from J, with 17 bases between. CDR3 nucleotides: TGTGCCAGTAGCCCCGTGGGGGAGGGCAATCAGCCCCAGCATTTT. Translated: CASSPVGEGNQPQHF.

This clonotype was picked up one time. Germline is not matched at one junction end, which may reflect a read error. This chain links TRBV11-2 with TRBJ1-2; D call uncertain. CDR1 SGHAT and CDR2 FQNNGV come from the germline V gene. This CDR3 region has 15 residues. Here the CDR3 DNA reads TGTGCCATCAGCCCCCGCCAGAAAGAAAACTATGGCTACACATTC. As protein: CAISPRQKENYGYTF.

With regard to this clonotype: This could be a read error, since a much larger clone is one nucleotide away. The V gene is TRBV7-9, the J gene TRBJ2-3; 7 bases agree with TRBD1. CDR1 is SEHNR and CDR2 is FQNEAQ in the germline V gene (reference sequence). This CDR3 is built from 12 residues. This chain's CDR3 is CASGIGTDMQYF. CDR3 in DNA: TGTGCCAGCGGGATTGGGACAGATATGCAGTATTTT.

A remark on this clonotype: At one boundary the junction diverges from the germline segment, which might be a read error. The chain couples TRBV12-3 or TRBV12-4 to TRBJ2-2; D could derive from TRBD1 or TRBD2 (7 bases each). The CDR3 runs to 14 residues. The CDR3 DNA sequence: TGCGCCAGCGGGAACGACAGGGTTCACGGGGAGCTGTTTTTT. It encodes CASGNDRVHGELFF.

The chain joins TRBV11-2 to TRBJ1-4, with TRBD1 as a possible D gene (6 bases). The germline CDR1 and CDR2 sequences are SGHAT and FQNNGV. The CDR3 loop spans 15 amino acids. Trimming removed 0 bases from V and 6 bases from J, with 11 bases in between. Written as DNA, the CDR3 is TGTGCCAGCAGCTTAGATGGGGGCGAAGATGAAAAACTGTTTTTT. It codes for CASSLDGGEDEKLFF.

The chain has TRBV7-9 and TRBJ1-2, with D maybe TRBD1 (5 bases). Trimming shortened V by 5 bases and J by 5 bases, and 12 bases separated the two germline ends. CDR1 SEHNR and CDR2 FQNEAQ come from the germline V gene (reference sequence). The CDR3 loop spans 13 amino acids. CDR3 nucleotide sequence: TGTGCCAGCAGCCGGGGGAACAGATATGGCTACACCTTC. Protein: CASSRGNRYGYTF.

Regarding this clonotype: Sequence at one end of the junction differs from germline and may be a read error. This chain links TRBV29-1 with TRBJ1-1; TRBD1 matches 7 bases. Germline loops: CDR1 SQVTM, CDR2 ANQGSEA. This CDR3 region has 13 residues. DNA of the CDR3: TGTAGAGTTGAAGAGGGGGCAGGGGCGTGGGCTTTCTTT. This sequence encodes CRVEEGAGAWAFF.

About this clonotype: The junction and the germline gene differ at one end; a read error may be behind it. V and J are TRBV12-3 or TRBV12-4 and TRBJ2-7, with 8 bases that match TRBD2. CDR3 length: 15 residues. This CDR3 reads CASSWSSGESYEQYF. CDR3 DNA: TGTGCTAGCAGTTGGAGTAGCGGGGAATCCTACGAGCAGTACTTC.

As for this clonotype: At one end, the junction sequence differs from germline, possibly due to a read error. The chain has TRBV5-4 and TRBJ1-2; 9 bases are shared with TRBD1. Looked up from germline, CDR1 is SGHNT and CDR2 is YYREEE (reference sequence). This CDR3 contains 16 residues. The CDR3 region has the DNA TGTGTCAGCAGCAGATCCCGGACAGGGGTTAACTATGGCTACACCTTC. This codes for CVSSRSRTGVNYGYTF.

A remark on this clonotype: A read error may explain this, as a much larger clone is one base away. This chain joins TRBV5-1 and TRBJ1-1; D is possibly TRBD1 (6 bases). The CDR3 totals 14 residues. From germline, CDR1 is SGHRS and CDR2 YFSETQ. Here the CDR3 reads CAGSPPAGATEAFF. In DNA, the CDR3 is TGCGCCGGCAGCCCGCCGGCGGGGGCGACTGAAGCTTTCTTT.

This clonotype was counted at least ten times. The gene calls are TRBV4-1 and TRBJ2-7; the D gene could be TRBD1 or TRBD2 (5 bases each). Germline-derived CDR1 and CDR2 are MGHRA and YSYEKL. The CDR3 spans 15 residues. V was trimmed by 4 bases and J by 2 bases, leaving 15 bases between them. In nucleotides, the CDR3 is TGCGCCAGCAGCCCTCAATCGACGGGACCCTACGAGCAGTACTTC. It specifies CASSPQSTGPYEQYF.

The genes are TRBV12-3 or TRBV12-4 and TRBJ1-1, with D uncertain. This CDR3 region has 13 residues. The V gene lost 2 bases and the J gene lost 12 bases, with 16 bases spanning the gap. The CDR3 loop is CASSLTVNTEPFF. DNA for the CDR3: TGTGCCAGCAGTTTAACGGTGAACACCGAACCTTTCTTT.

This clonotype was seen a few times. This could be a read error, since a much larger clone is one nucleotide away. The gene calls are TRBV7-8 and TRBJ2-7; no clear D gene. V gave up 5 bases and J gave up 3 bases, with 17 bases separating them. Germline-derived CDR1 and CDR2 are SGHVS and FQNEAQ. There are 15 residues in the CDR3. CDR3 bases: TGTGCCAGCAGCCCGCACCTGGGCCCAAGCTACGAGCAGTACTTC. It translates to CASSPHLGPSYEQYF.

This clonotype appeared once. One junction end disagrees with the germline gene, perhaps due to a read error. The chain carries TRBV4-1 and TRBJ2-4; possibly TRBD2 for D (7 bases). There are 17 residues in the CDR3. The germline gives CDR1 MGHRA, CDR2 YSYEKL. CDR3 DNA: TGCGCCAGCAGCCACTCCTGCGGGGGCTCGGCCAAAAACATTCAGTATTTC. Residues: CASSHSCGGSAKNIQYF.

Concerning this clonotype itself: The final CDR3 position lacks the conserved phenylalanine or tryptophan, pointing to a likely read error. The rearrangement links TRBV5-5 to TRBJ1-5; D gene ambiguous. CDR3 size: 15 residues. Trimming stripped 0 bases from V and 2 bases from J, with 9 bases between. Germline V gene sequence: CDR1 SGHKS, CDR2 YYEKEE (reference sequence). The CDR3 reads CASSLVSGRNQPQHL. CDR3 coding DNA: TGTGCCAGCAGCTTGGTCAGTGGGCGCAATCAGCCCCAGCATCTT.

Only a few counts were recorded for this clonotype. The conserved phenylalanine or tryptophan is not found at the CDR3 terminus, so this likely reflects a read error. This chain connects TRBV5-1 to TRBJ2-7, with unresolved D. The CDR3 loop spans 13 amino acids. The germline gives CDR1 SGHRS, CDR2 YFSETQ. The CDR3 coding sequence is TGCGCCAGGAGCTTTTTTAGCTCCTACGAGCAGTACCTC. Translated: CARSFFSSYEQYL.